This T cell receptor (beta chain) is drawn from a study of shared clonotypes between healthy human individuals. The repertoire was sequenced with immunoSEQ multiplex PCR; TCRdb's copy has only in-frame clones and lacks some. The sample shows some 2,100,000 clones, under 95% of them seen only once. Trimming removed 4 bases from V and 0 bases from J; junction bases left unmatched: 3. Germline V gene data show CDR1 as SGHAT and CDR2 as FQNNGV. The CDR3 has 15 amino acids. Naive CD8 cells lacked CD45RO, underwent positive selection for CCR7 and left out terminally differentiated effector memory CD45RA+ cells.

The sequencing sample was made of naive CD8+ T cells from PBMCs. The TCR comes from a man between 18 and 35 years old in good health. Some clones in this sample may be carry-over from other donors' samples. V gene TRBV11-2 combines with J gene TRBJ2-7; 10 bases agree with TRBD2. The CDR3 loop reads CASSSGLADSYEQYF. DNA of the CDR3: TGTGCCAGCAGCTCTGGACTAGCGGACTCCTACGAGCAGTACTTC.